This T cell receptor (beta chain) emerged from a study of cytotoxic CD8 clonotypes in ibrutinib-treated CLL. Study-level background: After a median of around 70 months, 14 patients stayed remitted and 12 progressed; responses had been partial in around 25 and complete in 2. Response specimens were obtained following a median treatment duration of 12 months, with a range of 6 to 36. Study results and limitations: Baseline levels of clonality went above those of age-matched healthy donors and moved with circulating CD8+ T-cell counts.

Turning to this clone: Its antigen is currently unknown.

Genomic DNA for TCR beta libraries, roughly 2.1 micrograms, came from cryopreserved PBMCs. The CDR3 has 14 amino acids. Per germline, CDR1 SGHNT and CDR2 YYREEE (reference sequence). V shed 3 bases, J shed 2 bases, and the junction held 3 bases outside the gene matches. The assay was immunoSEQ multiplex PCR, and TCRdb's table has in-frame clones only and misses some. The table lists 110,000 to 150,000 clones, 70% to 80% of them singletons. The sample here was PBMCs, taken after 12 months of ibrutinib treatment. This TCR was sampled from a human donor with chronic lymphocytic leukemia. The V gene is TRBV5-4, the J gene TRBJ2-7, with 9 bases that match TRBD1. This CDR3 is CASSSRTGAYEQYF. The CDR3 region has the DNA TGTGCCAGCAGCTCCAGGACAGGGGCCTACGAGCAGTACTTC.